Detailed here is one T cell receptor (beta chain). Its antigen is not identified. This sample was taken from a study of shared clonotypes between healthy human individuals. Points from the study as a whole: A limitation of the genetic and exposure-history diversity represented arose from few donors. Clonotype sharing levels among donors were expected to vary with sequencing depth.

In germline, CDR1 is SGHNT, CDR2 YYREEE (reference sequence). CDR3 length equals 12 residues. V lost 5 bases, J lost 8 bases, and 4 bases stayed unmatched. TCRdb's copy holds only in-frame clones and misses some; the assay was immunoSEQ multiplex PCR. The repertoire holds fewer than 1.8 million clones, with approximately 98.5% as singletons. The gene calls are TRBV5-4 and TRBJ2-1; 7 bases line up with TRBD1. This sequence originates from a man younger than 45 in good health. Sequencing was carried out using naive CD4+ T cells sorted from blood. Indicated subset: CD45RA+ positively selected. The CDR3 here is CASRKDRDEQFF. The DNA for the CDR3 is TGTGCCAGCAGGAAAGACAGGGATGAGCAGTTCTTC. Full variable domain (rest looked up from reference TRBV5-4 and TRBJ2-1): ETGVTQSPTHLIKTRGQQVTLRCSSQSGHNTVSWYQQALGQGPQFIFQYYREEENGRGNFPPRFSGLQFPNYSSELNVNALELDDSALYLCASRKDRDEQFFGPGTRLTVL.